The entry that follows covers one T cell receptor beta chain sequence. The record originates from a study of technical replicates of blood from several donors. In germline, CDR1 is MDHEN, CDR2 SYDVKM. The CDR3 is 17 residues long. After removal of 3 bases from V and 4 bases from J, the junction contained 11 bases not matched to a gene. The protocol was immunoSEQ multiplex PCR, while the TCRdb copy is restricted to in-frame clones and leaves out a portion. The table has around 80,000 clones, roughly 94% seen once. This receptor was identified in a human donor in good health. This chain links TRBV28 with TRBJ2-1, with 8 nucleotides matching TRBD2. The sample taken for sequencing was T cells isolated from PBMCs. The CDR3 spells CASSFGTSGSRYNEQFF. The CDR3 nucleotides are TGTGCCAGCAGTTTTGGAACTAGCGGATCGCGGTACAATGAGCAGTTCTTC. Full variable domain (remainder filled in from reference TRBV28 and TRBJ2-1): DVKVTQSSRYLVKRTGEKVFLECVQDMDHENMFWYRQDPGLGLRLIYFSYDVKMKEKGDIPEGYSVSREKKERFSLILESASTNQTSMYLCASSFGTSGSRYNEQFFGPGTRLTVL.